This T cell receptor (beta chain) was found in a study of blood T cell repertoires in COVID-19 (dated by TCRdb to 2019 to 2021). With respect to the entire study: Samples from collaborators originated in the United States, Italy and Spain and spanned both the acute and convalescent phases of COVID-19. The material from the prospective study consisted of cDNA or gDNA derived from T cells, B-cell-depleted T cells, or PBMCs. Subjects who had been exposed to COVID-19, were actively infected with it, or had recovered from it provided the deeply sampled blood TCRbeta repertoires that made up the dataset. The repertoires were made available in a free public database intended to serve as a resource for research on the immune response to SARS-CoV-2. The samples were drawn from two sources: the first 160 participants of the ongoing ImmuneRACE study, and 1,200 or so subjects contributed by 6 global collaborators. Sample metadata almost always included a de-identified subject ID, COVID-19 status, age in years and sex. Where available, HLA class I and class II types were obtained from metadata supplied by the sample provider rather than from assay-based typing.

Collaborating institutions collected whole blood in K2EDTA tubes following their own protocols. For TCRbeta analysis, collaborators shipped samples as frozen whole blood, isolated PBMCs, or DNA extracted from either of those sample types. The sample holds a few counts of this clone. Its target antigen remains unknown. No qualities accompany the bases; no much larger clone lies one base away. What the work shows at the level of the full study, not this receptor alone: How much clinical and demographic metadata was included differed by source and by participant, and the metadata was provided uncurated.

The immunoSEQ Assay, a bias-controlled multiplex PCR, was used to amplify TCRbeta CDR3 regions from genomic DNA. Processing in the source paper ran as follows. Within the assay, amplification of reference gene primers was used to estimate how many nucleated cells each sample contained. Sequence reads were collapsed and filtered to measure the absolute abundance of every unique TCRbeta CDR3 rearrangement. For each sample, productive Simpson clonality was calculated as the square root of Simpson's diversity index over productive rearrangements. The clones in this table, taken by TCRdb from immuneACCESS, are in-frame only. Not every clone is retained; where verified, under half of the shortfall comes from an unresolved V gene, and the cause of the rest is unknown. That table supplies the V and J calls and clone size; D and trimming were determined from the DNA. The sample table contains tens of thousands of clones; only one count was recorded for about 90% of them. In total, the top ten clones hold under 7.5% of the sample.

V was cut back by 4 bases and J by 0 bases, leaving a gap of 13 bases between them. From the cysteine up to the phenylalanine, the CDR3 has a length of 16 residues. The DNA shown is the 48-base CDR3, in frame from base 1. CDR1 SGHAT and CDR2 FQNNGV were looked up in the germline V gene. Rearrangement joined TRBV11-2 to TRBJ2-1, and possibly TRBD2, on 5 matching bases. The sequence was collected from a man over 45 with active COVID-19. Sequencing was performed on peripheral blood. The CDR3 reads CASSSFRGVSYNEQFF. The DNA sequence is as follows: TGTGCCAGCAGCTCCTTCCGGGGAGTCTCCTACAATGAGCAGTTCTTC.